The rows below give T cell receptor beta chains drawn from one sample of a study of CD8 T cells in ankylosing spondylitis. MiXCR, run by TCRdb on the 5' RACE reads, gives a single entry per CDR3 protein. This sample has about 240,000 distinct CDR3 sequences, with 8% to 9.5% found just once. The sequencing input was blood, either unsorted or a sorted T cell fraction (not recorded which). The receptors come from a male donor with ankylosing spondylitis or in good health (not recorded which). Each CDR3 is given with its conserved first and last residue. A D gene is named only where the DNA matches it firmly. Clone size is not always given. Where it is, it says once, few, many or a class for expanded clones.

d_gene	abundance	v_gene	j_gene	CDR3aa	CDR3nt
TRBD2	many	TRBV18	TRBJ2-3	CASSPGLAGADTQYF	TGTGCCAGCTCACCAGGGCTAGCGGGGGCGGATACGCAGTATTTT
.	many	TRBV20-1	TRBJ1-5	CSASPGREDQPQHF	TGCAGTGCTAGCCCGGGACGGGAAGATCAGCCCCAGCATTTT
.	many	TRBV25-1	TRBJ1-6	CASSEPRGHSPLHF	TGTGCCAGCAGTGAACCGCGGGGTCACTCACCCCTCCACTTT
TRBD2	many	TRBV20-1	TRBJ2-1	CSAYSGTTYNEQFF	TGCAGTGCATATAGCGGGACAACCTACAATGAGCAGTTCTTC
.	many	TRBV7-2	TRBJ1-1	CASSPQTEAFF	TGTGCCAGCAGCCCGCAGACTGAAGCTTTCTTT
.	few	TRBV30	TRBJ2-5	CAWSVTVETQYF	TGTGCCTGGAGTGTCACGGTGGAGACCCAGTACTTC
TRBD1	many	TRBV5-1	TRBJ2-7	CASSLGTTGVSYEQYF	TGCGCCAGCAGCTTGGGAACGACAGGGGTATCCTACGAGCAGTACTTC
.	many	TRBV7-2	TRBJ1-1	CASSPGYTEAFF	TGTGCCAGCAGTCCAGGGTACACTGAAGCTTTCTTT
.	.	TRBV15	TRBJ2-1	CATSRDKWDEQFF	TGTGCCACCAGCAGAGATAAGTGGGATGAGCAGTTCTTC
TRBD1	many	TRBV4-2	TRBJ1-4	CASSQVVGGRGGEKLFF	TGTGCCAGCAGCCAAGTCGTAGGGGGCCGGGGGGGTGAAAAACTGTTTTTT
.	.	TRBV3-1	TRBJ1-1	CASSQLGRGNTEAFF	TGTGCCAGCAGCCAGCTCGGGAGGGGGAACACTGAAGCTTTCTTT
.	many	TRBV7-2	TRBJ1-2	CASSSSGTARSYTF	TGTGCCAGCAGCTCCAGCGGGACCGCCAGAAGCTACACCTTC
.	many	TRBV4-1	TRBJ2-2	CASSQEGHPTNTGELFF	TGCGCCAGCAGCCAAGAAGGGCACCCCACGAACACCGGGGAGCTGTTTTTT
.	.	TRBV19	TRBJ1-1	CASSTGLNTEAFF	TGTGCCAGTAGTACGGGTTTGAACACTGAAGCTTTCTTT
.	many	TRBV10-3	TRBJ1-1	CAISGEEGMGDEAFF	TGTGCCATCAGTGGGGAGGAGGGAATGGGGGACGAAGCTTTCTTT
.	many	TRBV7-3	TRBJ1-2	CASSILRDDSYGYTF	TGTGCCAGCAGCATCCTCCGGGACGACAGCTATGGCTACACCTTC
.	many	TRBV5-1	TRBJ1-6	CASSIPVAGSPLHF	TGCGCCAGCAGCATACCAGTTGCCGGGTCACCCCTCCACTTT